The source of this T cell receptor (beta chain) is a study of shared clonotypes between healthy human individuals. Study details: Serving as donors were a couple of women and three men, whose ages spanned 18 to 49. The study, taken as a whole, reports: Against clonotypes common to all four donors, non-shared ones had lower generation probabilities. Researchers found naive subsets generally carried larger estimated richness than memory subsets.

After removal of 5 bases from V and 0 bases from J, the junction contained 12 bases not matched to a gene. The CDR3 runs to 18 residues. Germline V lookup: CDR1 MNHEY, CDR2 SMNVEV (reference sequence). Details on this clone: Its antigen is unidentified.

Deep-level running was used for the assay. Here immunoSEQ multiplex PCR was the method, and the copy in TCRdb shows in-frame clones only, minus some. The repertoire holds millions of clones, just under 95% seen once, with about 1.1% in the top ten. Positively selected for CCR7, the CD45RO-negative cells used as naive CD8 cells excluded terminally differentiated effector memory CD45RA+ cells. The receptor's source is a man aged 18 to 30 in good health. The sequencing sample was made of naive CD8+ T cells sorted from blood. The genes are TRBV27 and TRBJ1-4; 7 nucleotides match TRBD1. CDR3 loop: CASSPLAQTGPTNEKLFF. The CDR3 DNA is TGTGCCAGCAGTCCCTTGGCGCAGACAGGGCCAACTAATGAAAAACTGTTTTTT.